The sequence of this T cell receptor (beta chain) was determined in a study of cytomegalovirus exposure and HLA in healthy donors. Study-level information: Unique TCR beta sequences numbering approximately 120 million came from around 180 million T cells in an earlier analysis.

The CDR3 length is 15 residues. Trimming removed 2 bases at V and 4 bases at J, with 13 bases between. Germline-derived CDR1 and CDR2 are MNHNY and SVGAGI (reference sequence). Both 60 Vbeta primers and 13 Jbeta primers went into the PCR. Repertoires were generated with immunoSEQ multiplex PCR, while TCRdb's copy carries only in-frame clones and drops some. Here the sample spans 95,000 to 100,000 clones, approximately 85% being singletons. Sequenced: PBMCs. V gene TRBV6-6 combines with J gene TRBJ2-3; D possibly corresponds to TRBD2 (6 bases). The clonotype comes from a man aged 25-40 years in good health and CMV-seronegative. The chain's CDR3 is CASSYGGMDPDTQYF. The CDR3 nucleotides are TGTGCCAGCAGTTACGGCGGGATGGATCCAGATACGCAGTATTTT.